Below are 4 T cell receptor beta chains sequenced from a single sample in a study of T cells in women clearing cervical HPV infection. Using immunoSEQ multiplex PCR, the repertoire was profiled, and TCRdb retains in-frame clones only, with some absent. This sample contains about 35,000 clones. Sequenced sample: blood buffy coat. The receptor source for this set is a woman aged 18 to 75 with a cervical HPV16 infection that either progressed to CIN3+ or cleared (not recorded which).

On this clone: The CDR3 end is not reached by the read, which stops 3 residues before it; the germline J gene fills it in. The chain has TRBV2 and TRBJ1-5; possible D gene TRBD1, 5 bases. The CDR3 loop spans 14 amino acids. V was clipped by 3 bases and J by 4 bases, with 10 bases between them. Germline CDR1 and CDR2: SNHLY and FYNNEI. This CDR3 reads CASSDRVGNQPQHF. Partial CDR3 DNA: TGTGCCAGCAGTGACAGGGTTGGTAATCAGCCC. The whole variable domain, remainder taken from reference TRBV2 and TRBJ1-5, is EPEVTQTPSHQVTQMGQEVILRCVPISNHLYFYWYRQILGQKVEFLVSFYNNEISEKSEIFDDQFSVERPDGSNFTLKIRSTKLEDSAMYFCASSDRVGNQPQHFGDGTRLSIL.

As for this clone: The read ends 3 residues early relative to the CDR3; the germline J gene fills the gap. The J gene is TRBJ2-5, the V gene TRBV28; the match to TRBD2 covers 7 bases. J was trimmed by 1 base and V by 6 bases; bases with no gene match: 14. Germline values: CDR1 MDHEN, CDR2 SYDVKM. The CDR3 is 17 residues long. CDR3 DNA (partial): TGTGCCAGCAGCCCGGGCGGAGCGGGGCCCCTCCAAGAGACC. It codes for CASSPGGAGPLQET. The full CDR3 reads CASSPGGAGPLQETQYF.

Of note for this clone: The sequenced fragment ends 3 residues before the CDR3 boundary, so the rest is inferred from the germline J gene. The chain uses TRBV11-3 and TRBJ1-2; D unresolved. Germline assignment: CDR1 SGHNT and CDR2 YENEEA. This CDR3 has 14 amino acids. V lost 5 bases, J lost 3 bases, and 13 bases lay in between. CDR3 DNA (partial): TGTGCCAGCAGCCTCGGACTGTCAGACTATGGC. Amino acids: CASSLGLSDYG. The CDR3 in full is CASSLGLSDYGYTF.

Of note for this clone: The read terminates 3 residues before the CDR3 end, so the remaining end is supplied by the germline J gene. V and J are TRBV9 and TRBJ2-5, with TRBD2 identical over 9 bases. Germline V gene sequence: CDR1 SGDLS, CDR2 YYNGEE. The CDR3 has 15 residues. The ends lost 2 bases at V and 1 base at J; junction bases unmatched: 3. The sequenced CDR3 bases are TGTGCCAGCAGCGTTAGCGGGGGTCTCCAAGAGACC. Translated: CASSVSGGLQET. The entire CDR3 sequence reads CASSVSGGLQETQYF.